The 32 T cell receptor beta chains listed next were all sequenced from one sample in a study of shared clonotypes between healthy human individuals. Using immunoSEQ multiplex PCR, the repertoire was profiled, and TCRdb retains in-frame clones only, with some absent. The sample lists some 2.1 million clones; roughly 95% were seen once. The specimen sequenced was naive CD4+ T cells sorted from blood. This sample's subset: CD45RA+ positively selected. Receptors originate from a man aged 18 to 30 in good health.

V and J are TRBV7-2 and TRBJ1-3; TRBD1 matches 9 bases. The junction had 6 bases not matched to a gene; V was cut back by 5 bases and J by 1 base. This CDR3 has 16 amino acids. Germline V gene sequence: CDR1 SGHTA, CDR2 FQGNSA. CDR3 loop: CASSLGTGRSGNTIYF. The CDR3, as DNA: TGTGCCAGCAGCCTTGGGACAGGGAGATCTGGAAACACCATATATTTT.

This chain connects TRBV6-5 to TRBJ1-6; 9 bases are a match to TRBD1. Trimming removed 5 bases from V and 8 bases from J; junction bases left unmatched: 7. Germline CDR1 reads MNHEY; CDR2 reads SVGAGI. CDR3 length: 15 amino acids. CDR3 coding DNA: TGTGCCAGCAGTACTCCGGGACAGGGTTATTCACCCCTCCACTTT. Translating it yields CASSTPGQGYSPLHF.

V gene TRBV7-9 combines with J gene TRBJ1-6, with unresolved D. Germline V CDR1 and CDR2: SEHNR, FQNEAQ (reference sequence). The CDR3 extends over 16 amino acids. Trimming took 1 base from V and 0 from J, leaving 7 bases between them. The CDR3 region is CASSLVTSSYNSPLHF. The CDR3 nucleotides read TGTGCCAGCAGCTTAGTTACCAGCTCCTATAATTCACCCCTCCACTTT.

V usage is TRBV2 and J usage is TRBJ2-3, with TRBD2 as a possible D gene (6 bases). Germline CDR1 reads SNHLY; CDR2 reads FYNNEI. The CDR3 contains 13 residues. V lost 4 bases and J lost 2, with 7 bases in between. The CDR3 DNA reads as TGTGCCAGCAGTGCGGGAGCCACAGATACGCAGTATTTT. This codes for CASSAGATDTQYF. Complete variable domain (other parts from reference TRBV2 and TRBJ2-3): EPEVTQTPSHQVTQMGQEVILRCVPISNHLYFYWYRQILGQKVEFLVSFYNNEISEKSEIFDDQFSVERPDGSNFTLKIRSTKLEDSAMYFCASSAGATDTQYFGPGTRLTVL.

J is TRBJ1-5 and V is TRBV2, with D maybe TRBD1 (6 bases). The CDR3 sequence is 15 residues long. Germline CDR1 SNHLY, CDR2 FYNNEI. V dropped 2 bases and J dropped 2 bases, with 10 bases sitting between them. Here the CDR3 DNA reads TGTGCCAGCAGTGAATCTGGGGGCGGCAATCAGCCCCAGCATTTT. Translation: CASSESGGGNQPQHF.

This chain uses TRBV5-6 with TRBJ2-3, with 9 bases matching TRBD1. The CDR3 has 16 residues. V was clipped by 3 bases and J by 2 bases; unmatched bases: 7. The germline gives CDR1 SGHDT, CDR2 YYEEEE. The CDR3 protein is CASSSGTGRSTDTQYF. The CDR3 DNA sequence: TGTGCCAGCAGCTCCGGGACAGGGAGATCCACAGATACGCAGTATTTT. Supplemented by reference TRBV5-6 and TRBJ2-3, the full variable domain reads DAGVTQSPTHLIKTRGQQVTLRCSPKSGHDTVSWYQQALGQGPQFIFQYYEEEERQRGNFPDRFSGHQFPNYSSELNVNALLLGDSALYLCASSSGTGRSTDTQYFGPGTRLTVL.

This chain connects TRBV4-3 to TRBJ2-7; 11 bases map to TRBD2. The CDR3 runs to 18 residues. V shed 0 bases and J 0 bases; nucleotides not matched to a gene: 7. Germline V gives CDR1 LGHNA, CDR2 YSLEER. CDR3 coding DNA: TGCGCCAGCAGCCAAGATCGGCTAGCGGGAGGCCACTCCTACGAGCAGTACTTC. It yields the protein CASSQDRLAGGHSYEQYF.

This clone was recorded once. The chain employs TRBV27 and TRBJ2-1; D is undetermined. V dropped 0 bases and J dropped 2 bases, with 8 bases sitting between them. CDR1 and CDR2 (germline): MNHEY, SMNVEV (reference sequence). The length of the CDR3 is 15 residues. In DNA, the CDR3 is TGTGCCAGCAGTTTATCGGCGGTCCCCTACAATGAGCAGTTCTTC. Translating gives CASSLSAVPYNEQFF.

V is TRBV5-8 and J is TRBJ2-7; TRBD2 matches at 11 bases. CDR3 length: 15 amino acids. The V gene's germline CDR1 is SGHTS and CDR2 YDEGEE. The trim removed 6 bases at V and 1 base at J, leaving 6 bases unmatched. This CDR3 is CASTRGTSGSYEQYF. CDR3 bases: TGTGCCAGCACCAGAGGGACTAGCGGTTCCTACGAGCAGTACTTC.

This rearrangement joins TRBV10-3 to TRBJ1-5; TRBD1 matches at 9 bases. The germline CDR1 and CDR2 sequences are ENHRY and SYGVKD. The V gene end was trimmed by 5 bases and the J gene end by 7 bases; junction bases not matched to a gene: 9. The CDR3 contains 15 residues. Here the CDR3 reads CAISTGGELMQPQHF. As DNA, the CDR3 is TGTGCCATCAGTACAGGGGGCGAATTAATGCAGCCCCAGCATTTT.

The rearrangement links TRBV19 to TRBJ2-5; 7 positions match TRBD2. Germline V CDR1 and CDR2: LNHDA, SQIVND (reference sequence). Trimming cost V 3 bases and J 5 bases; bases outside gene matches: 3. The CDR3 is 13 amino acids. The DNA of the CDR3 is TGTGCCAGTAGTATGAGGGAGGGGGAGACCCAGTACTTC. It translates to CASSMREGETQYF. Full variable domain (rest looked up from reference TRBV19 and TRBJ2-5): DGGITQSPKYLFRKEGQNVTLSCEQNLNHDAMYWYRQDPGQGLRLIYYSQIVNDFQKGDIAEGYSVSREKKESFPLTVTSAQKNPTAFYLCASSMREGETQYFGPGTRLLVL.

The rearrangement joins TRBV5-5 to TRBJ2-5, with D possibly TRBD2 on 6 matching bases. Looked up from germline, CDR1 is SGHKS and CDR2 is YYEKEE (reference sequence). The V and J ends lost 4 bases and 3 bases respectively, with 13 bases between them. The CDR3 is 14 amino acids. DNA of the CDR3: TGTGCCAGCAGCCAGCCGGGAGCTAAAGAGACCCAGTACTTC. Its protein product is CASSQPGAKETQYF. The full variable domain, completed using reference TRBV5-5 and TRBJ2-5, is DAGVTQSPTHLIKTRGQQVTLRCSPISGHKSVSWYQQVLGQGPQFIFQYYEKEERGRGNFPDRFSARQFPNYSSELNVNALLLGDSALYLCASSQPGAKETQYFGPGTRLLVL.

A note on this clone: One base away lies a much larger clone, so this may be a sequencing read error. The chain employs TRBV5-8 and TRBJ2-7, with 9 bases that match TRBD1. From germline, CDR1 is SGHTS and CDR2 YDEGEE. This CDR3 has 13 residues. The trim removed 4 bases at V and 2 bases at J, leaving 1 base unmatched. CDR3: CASSRTGAYEQYF. The CDR3 DNA reads as TGTGCCAGCAGCCGGACAGGGGCCTACGAGCAGTACTTC.

This chain links TRBV6-1 with TRBJ1-1; 7 nucleotides match TRBD1. The CDR3 length is 14 residues. Germline assignment: CDR1 MNHNS and CDR2 SASEGT. The V and J ends lost 7 bases and 1 base, in that order; junction bases with no gene match: 6. The DNA of the CDR3 is TGTGCCAGCATTCCCAGGGGGGGGAACACTGAAGCTTTCTTT. It yields the protein CASIPRGGNTEAFF.

This chain joins TRBV30 and TRBJ1-4, with D possibly matching TRBD1 (5 bases). Germline V lookup: CDR1 GTSNPN, CDR2 SVGIG (reference sequence). This CDR3 is built from 15 residues. The V end was cut by 3 bases, the J end by 0 bases, with 11 bases between. CDR3 amino acids: CAWRPREATNEKLFF. CDR3 sequence (DNA): TGTGCCTGGAGACCCAGGGAAGCAACTAATGAAAAACTGTTTTTT.

This rearrangement joins TRBV11-2 to TRBJ1-2, with D uncertain. The germline CDR1 and CDR2 sequences are SGHAT and FQNNGV. V was clipped by 3 bases and J by 0 bases, with 8 bases between them. The CDR3 totals 14 residues. The CDR3 nucleotides read TGTGCCAGCAGCTTCGGACTTACTAACTATGGCTACACCTTC. Its translation: CASSFGLTNYGYTF.

V and J are TRBV7-8 and TRBJ1-5, with 7 bases identical to TRBD1. CDR1 and CDR2 from the germline V gene are SGHVS and FQNEAQ. V lost 1 base and J lost 4; bases outside the gene matches: 7. CDR3 length: 16 amino acids. Written as DNA, the CDR3 is TGTGCCAGCAGCTTAGGGCAGGGGGTCTATAATCAGCCCCAGCATTTT. Translation: CASSLGQGVYNQPQHF.

The V gene is TRBV5-4, the J gene TRBJ2-3; TRBD2 agrees at 9 bases. Germline CDR1 and CDR2: SGHNT and YYREEE (reference sequence). This CDR3 comprises 16 residues. J lost 3 bases, V lost 4 bases, and 9 bases had no gene match. The CDR3 sequence: CASSDGKLAGTDTQYF. DNA for the CDR3: TGTGCCAGCAGCGATGGGAAACTAGCGGGTACAGATACGCAGTATTTT.

V usage is TRBV25-1 and J usage is TRBJ1-5, with 7 bases that match TRBD1. This CDR3 region has 14 residues. The J segment lost 4 bases and the V segment lost 6 bases, leaving 6 bases of the junction unmatched. Germline V lookup: CDR1 MGHDK, CDR2 SYGVNS. The CDR3 loop reads CASRQTGSNQPQHF. DNA of the CDR3: TGTGCCAGCAGACAGACAGGGTCTAATCAGCCCCAGCATTTT.

In DNA, the CDR3 is TGTGCCAGCAGTCTAGGTCCCCGAAGCAATGAGCAGTTCTTC. This sequence encodes CASSLGPRSNEQFF. This chain connects TRBV2 to TRBJ2-1; D not certain. From germline, CDR1 is SNHLY and CDR2 FYNNEI. The CDR3 has 14 amino acids. The V and J ends lost 5 bases and 6 bases respectively, with 14 bases between them. The variable domain in full, completed from reference TRBV2 and TRBJ2-1, reads EPEVTQTPSHQVTQMGQEVILRCVPISNHLYFYWYRQILGQKVEFLVSFYNNEISEKSEIFDDQFSVERPDGSNFTLKIRSTKLEDSAMYFCASSLGPRSNEQFFGPGTRLTVL.

The chain joins TRBV7-8 to TRBJ2-3; 12 nucleotides line up with TRBD2. CDR1 and CDR2 (germline): SGHVS, FQNEAQ. The CDR3 has 17 amino acids. V was clipped by 5 bases and J by 4 bases; unmatched bases: 10. The CDR3 loop is CASSQNGLAGISDTQYF. The CDR3 DNA follows: TGTGCCAGCAGCCAGAACGGACTAGCGGGAATTTCAGATACGCAGTATTTT.

V is TRBV6-5 and J is TRBJ1-6; D is unclear. Per the germline V gene, CDR1 is MNHEY and CDR2 is SVGAGI. The CDR3 covers 14 residues. Trimming removed 4 bases from V and 13 bases from J, with 17 bases in between. The DNA for the CDR3 is TGTGCCAGCAGTTTGAGTATCCCCTCTTTCCCCCTCCACTTT. It specifies CASSLSIPSFPLHF.

The rearrangement uses TRBV5-6 and TRBJ2-3; D is possibly TRBD1 or TRBD2 (6 bases each). Trimming stripped 1 base from V and 2 bases from J, with 11 bases between. There are 15 residues in the CDR3. The germline CDR1 and CDR2 sequences are SGHDT and YYEEEE. In nucleotides, the CDR3 is TGTGCCAGCAGCTTGCCGGGGGCCACCACAGATACGCAGTATTTT. It specifies CASSLPGATTDTQYF.

J is TRBJ1-3 and V is TRBV6-5; D unclear. The CDR3 is 15 residues long. Germline CDR1 reads MNHEY; CDR2 reads SVGAGI. The V end was cut by 5 bases, the J end by 4 bases, with 15 bases between. CDR3 nucleotide sequence: TGTGCCAGCAGTGTAGGGTATTCGTCCGGAAACACCATATATTTT. Its translation is CASSVGYSSGNTIYF.

The V and J genes are TRBV5-1 and TRBJ1-1, with D possibly TRBD1 on 5 matching bases. The V gene lost 0 bases and the J gene lost 9 bases, with 9 bases spanning the gap. The CDR3 sequence is 12 residues long. Germline V gene data show CDR1 as SGHRS and CDR2 as YFSETQ. CDR3 sequence: CASSLDRGQAFF. The CDR3 region has the DNA TGCGCCAGCAGCTTGGACCGGGGCCAAGCTTTCTTT. Complete variable domain (other parts from reference TRBV5-1 and TRBJ1-1): KAGVTQTPRYLIKTRGQQVTLSCSPISGHRSVSWYQQTPGQGLQFLFEYFSETQRNKGNFPGRFSGRQFSNSRSEMNVSTLELGDSALYLCASSLDRGQAFFGQGTRLTVV.

The chain uses TRBV4-2 and TRBJ2-2; 10 bases are shared with TRBD1. The CDR3 runs to 18 residues. The trim removed 5 bases at V and 2 bases at J, leaving 11 bases unmatched. The germline V gene encodes CDR1 LGHNA and CDR2 YNFKEQ. The CDR3 coding sequence is TGTGCCAGCAGCTCTAAGGGACAGGGGAACGTCAACACCGGGGAGCTGTTTTTT. Its protein product is CASSSKGQGNVNTGELFF.

V and J are TRBV7-2 and TRBJ2-3; TRBD2 agrees at 14 bases. The CDR3 consists of 17 residues. Germline CDR1 reads SGHTA; CDR2 reads FQGNSA. The trim removed 3 bases at V and 2 bases at J, leaving 4 bases unmatched. This CDR3 is CASSLRLAGGDTDTQYF. CDR3 nucleotides: TGTGCCAGCAGCTTGAGACTAGCGGGAGGGGACACAGATACGCAGTATTTT.

The chain recombines TRBV11-3 with TRBJ2-3; 11 bases are a match to TRBD2. V shed 5 bases, J shed 2 bases, and the junction held 3 bases outside the gene matches. This CDR3 has 15 residues. Germline CDR1 is SGHNT and CDR2 is YENEEA. This chain's CDR3 is CASSPGLAVTDTQYF. The CDR3, as DNA: TGTGCCAGCAGCCCGGGACTAGCGGTCACAGATACGCAGTATTTT.

V and J are TRBV18 and TRBJ1-4, with a tentative D call TRBD1 (5 bases). The CDR3 consists of 14 residues. The germline V gene has CDR1 KGHSH and CDR2 LQKENI. Trimming took 3 bases from V and 4 from J, leaving 9 bases between them. The CDR3 nucleotides read TGTGCCAGCTCACCGGGACGGCTTAATGAAAAACTGTTTTTT. This sequence encodes CASSPGRLNEKLFF.

The chain combines TRBV5-5 with TRBJ1-6, with unresolved D. V gave up 4 bases and J gave up 5 bases, with 22 bases separating them. The CDR3 runs to 18 residues. Germline loops: CDR1 SGHKS, CDR2 YYEKEE (reference sequence). CDR3 region: CASSRLIGLSLNNSPLHF. CDR3 nucleotide sequence: TGTGCCAGCAGCCGTCTCATCGGACTTTCCCTAAATAATTCACCCCTCCACTTT. The entire variable domain, with the rest obtained from reference TRBV5-5 and TRBJ1-6, is as follows: DAGVTQSPTHLIKTRGQQVTLRCSPISGHKSVSWYQQVLGQGPQFIFQYYEKEERGRGNFPDRFSARQFPNYSSELNVNALLLGDSALYLCASSRLIGLSLNNSPLHFGNGTRLTVT.

This clone was counted only a few times. V gene TRBV19 combines with J gene TRBJ1-6; 8 positions match TRBD1. CDR1 LNHDA and CDR2 SQIVND come from the germline V gene (reference sequence). This CDR3 is 14 amino acids long. After removal of 5 bases from V and 9 bases from J, the junction contained 6 bases not matched to a gene. Written as DNA, the CDR3 is TGTGCCAGTAGTCCGGGACAGGAAAGTTCACCCCTCCACTTT. It encodes CASSPGQESSPLHF. The full variable domain, with the rest looked up from reference TRBV19 and TRBJ1-6, is DGGITQSPKYLFRKEGQNVTLSCEQNLNHDAMYWYRQDPGQGLRLIYYSQIVNDFQKGDIAEGYSVSREKKESFPLTVTSAQKNPTAFYLCASSPGQESSPLHFGNGTRLTVT.

The V call is TRBV28, the J call TRBJ1-6; 11 bases align to TRBD1. J gave up 2 bases and V 4 bases, and 4 bases lay outside the gene matches. The CDR3 sequence is 17 residues long. Germline CDR1 is MDHEN and CDR2 is SYDVKM. The CDR3 sequence is CASSSPGQGAYNSPLHF. In DNA, the CDR3 is TGTGCCAGCAGTTCCCCGGGACAGGGGGCCTATAATTCACCCCTCCACTTT.